The 4 T cell receptor beta chains reported below all come from one sample, sequenced in a study of T cells in Graves' hyperthyroidism and ophthalmopathy. Using RNA transcripts as the source, TCR beta CDR3 regions were amplified. With the HTBI primer set, the TCR CDR3 went through a first round of RT-PCR. One entry per CDR3 protein, called by TCRdb with MiXCR from the multiplex PCR reads. Of approximately 600,000 distinct CDR3 sequences detected, 13% to 15% appear once; the ten largest clones hold 6.5% to 9%. Sequenced: blood. All receptors come from a woman aged 18-29 years with Graves' ophthalmopathy.

This chain connects TRBV6-1 to TRBJ2-5, with D possibly matching TRBD2 (6 bases). Per the germline V gene, CDR1 is MNHNS and CDR2 is SASEGT. Trimming took 5 bases from V and 4 from J, leaving 20 bases between them. The CDR3 is made up of 16 amino acids. This CDR3 is CASSRWGGREGETQYF. The CDR3 coding sequence is TGTGCCAGCAGTCGGTGGGGAGGCAGGGAAGGAGAGACCCAGTACTTC.

The chain has TRBV7-9 and TRBJ2-5; possible D gene TRBD1, 5 bases. Germline V lookup: CDR1 SEHNR, CDR2 FQNEAQ (reference sequence). This CDR3 has 14 amino acids. V shed 8 bases and J shed 3 bases, with 16 bases lying between them. The CDR3 spells CASGYNRMEETQYF. DNA for the CDR3: TGTGCCAGCGGCTATAACAGGATGGAAGAGACCCAGTACTTC.

This chain links TRBV9 with TRBJ2-7, with TRBD1 matching over 7 bases. This CDR3 has 16 residues. Germline CDR1 and CDR2: SGDLS and YYNGEE. V trimming: 3 bases; J trimming: 2 bases; junction bases outside the gene matches: 11. The CDR3 loop reads CASSDPTGEKAYEQYF. The CDR3 region has the DNA TGTGCCAGCAGCGACCCCACAGGGGAAAAGGCCTACGAGCAGTACTTC.

The chain couples TRBV20-1 to TRBJ1-2; D may be TRBD1 (6 bases). Germline CDR1 reads DFQATT; CDR2 reads SNEGSKA (reference sequence). V was shortened by 3 bases and J by 3 bases, with 11 bases between the two germline ends. The CDR3 is 13 amino acids. The DNA for the CDR3 is TGCAGTGCTAGGTCCAGGGGCCACTATGGCTACACCTTC. Translation: CSARSRGHYGYTF.